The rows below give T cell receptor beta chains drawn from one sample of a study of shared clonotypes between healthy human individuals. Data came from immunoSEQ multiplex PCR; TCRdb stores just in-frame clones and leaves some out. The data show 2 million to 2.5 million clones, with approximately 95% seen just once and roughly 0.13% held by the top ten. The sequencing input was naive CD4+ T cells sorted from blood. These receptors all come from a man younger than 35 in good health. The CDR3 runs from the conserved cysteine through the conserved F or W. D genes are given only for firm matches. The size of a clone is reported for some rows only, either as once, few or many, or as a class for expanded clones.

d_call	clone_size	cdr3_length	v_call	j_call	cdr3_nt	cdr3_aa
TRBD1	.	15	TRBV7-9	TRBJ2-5	TGTGCCAGCAGCCCCCCCGGGACAGCCCAAGAGACCCAGTACTTC	CASSPPGTAQETQYF
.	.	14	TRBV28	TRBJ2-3	TGTGCCAGCAGTTTAGGGGCCGGGACAGATACGCAGTATTTT	CASSLGAGTDTQYF
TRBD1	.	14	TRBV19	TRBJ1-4	TGTGCCAGTGTCCAGACAGGGGAATTTGAAAAACTGTTTTTT	CASVQTGEFEKLFF
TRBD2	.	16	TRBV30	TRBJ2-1	TGTGCCTCCATCGGGACTAGCGGGAGGGGCGGCAATGAGCAGTTCTTC	CASIGTSGRGGNEQFF
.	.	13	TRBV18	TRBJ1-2	TGTGCCAGCTCTCCAGGGGTTAACTATGGCTACACCTTC	CASSPGVNYGYTF
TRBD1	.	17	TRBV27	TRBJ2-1	TGTGCCAGCAGTTTCTATCGTGGGACAGGGTTTAACAATGAGCAGTTCTTC	CASSFYRGTGFNNEQFF
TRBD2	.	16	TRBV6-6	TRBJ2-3	TGTGCCAGCAGTTACCGTACTAGCGGGAGGACAGATACGCAGTATTTT	CASSYRTSGRTDTQYF
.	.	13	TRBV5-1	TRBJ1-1	TGCGCCAGCAGCCCCCTCGGTAACACTGAAGCTTTCTTT	CASSPLGNTEAFF
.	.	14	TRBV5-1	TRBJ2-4	TGCGCCAGCAGCCCAACGACAGACGGAAGGGTTCAGTACTTC	CASSPTTDGRVQYF
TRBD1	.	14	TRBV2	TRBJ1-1	TGTGCCAGCACCCTAGACAGGGGACCCGGGGAAGCTTTCTTT	CASTLDRGPGEAFF
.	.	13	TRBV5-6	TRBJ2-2	TGTGCCAGCAGCTTCCCGGGGCCCGGGGAGCTGTTTTTT	CASSFPGPGELFF
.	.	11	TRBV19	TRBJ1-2	TGTGCCAGTAGTATCTCGCTCGGCTACACCTTC	CASSISLGYTF
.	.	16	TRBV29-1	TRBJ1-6	TGCAGCGTCTCCTCGGCACGTGATAGTAGCAATTCACCCCTCCACTTT	CSVSSARDSSNSPLHF
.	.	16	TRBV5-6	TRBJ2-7	TGTGCCAGCAGCTTTAATCTCGGGGAGGTTCCCTACGAGCAGTACTTC	CASSFNLGEVPYEQYF
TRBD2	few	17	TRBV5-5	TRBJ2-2	TGTGCCAGCAGCCCACGACTAGCGGGGACGAACACCGGGGAGCTGTTTTTT	CASSPRLAGTNTGELFF
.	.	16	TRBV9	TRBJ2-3	TGTGCCAGCAGCGTAAGTCTAGCGCCTAGCACAGATACGCAGTATTTT	CASSVSLAPSTDTQYF
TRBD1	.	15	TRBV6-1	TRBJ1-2	TGTGCCAGCAGTGCTGGGGACAGGGTGATGTATGGCTACACCTTC	CASSAGDRVMYGYTF
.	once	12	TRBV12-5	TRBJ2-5	TGTGCTAGTGGTTTGGTTTCGGAGACCCAGTACTTC	CASGLVSETQYF
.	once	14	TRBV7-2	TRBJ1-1	TGTGCCAGCAGCTGGGGACAACTGAACACTGAAGCTTTCTTT	CASSWGQLNTEAFF
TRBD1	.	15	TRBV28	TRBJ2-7	TGTGCCAGCAGTGATCTTGGGACAGCATACTACGAGCAGTACTTC	CASSDLGTAYYEQYF
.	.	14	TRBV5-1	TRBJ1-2	TGCGCCAGCAGCTTGGATCAAGGGGACTATGGCTACACCTTC	CASSLDQGDYGYTF
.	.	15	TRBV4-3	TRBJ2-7	TGCGCCAGCAGCCAAGAGGGGACAAAGTCCTACGAGCAGTACTTC	CASSQEGTKSYEQYF
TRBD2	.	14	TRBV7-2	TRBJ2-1	TGTGCCAGCAGCTTAGCGGCGGGAGCCAATGAGCAGTTCTTC	CASSLAAGANEQFF
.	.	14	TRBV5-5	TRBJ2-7	TGTGCCAGCAGAGCAGGGATGGGCTCCTACGAGCAGTACTTC	CASRAGMGSYEQYF
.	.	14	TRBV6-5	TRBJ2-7	TGTGCCAGCAGTCAAATGGGGGGCGGATACGAGCAGTACTTC	CASSQMGGGYEQYF
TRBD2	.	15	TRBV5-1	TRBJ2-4	TGCGCCAGCAGCGTCACTAGCGGCTCCAAAAACATTCAGTACTTC	CASSVTSGSKNIQYF
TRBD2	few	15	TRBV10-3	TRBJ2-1	TGTGCCATCACCGAGACTAGCGGGAGGTACAATGAGCAGTTCTTC	CAITETSGRYNEQFF
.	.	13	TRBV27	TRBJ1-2	TGTGCCAGCAGGGGGGCCGCCAACTATGGCTACACCTTC	CASRGAANYGYTF
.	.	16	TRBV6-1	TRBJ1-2	TGTGCCAGCAGTGAAGCTGGGTCAGGGGCCCTCTATGGCTACACCTTC	CASSEAGSGALYGYTF
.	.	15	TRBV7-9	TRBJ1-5	TGTGCCAGCAGCTTAGCGGGCGGGATGGGTCAGCCCCAGCATTTT	CASSLAGGMGQPQHF
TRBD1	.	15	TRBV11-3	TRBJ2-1	TGTGCCAGCAGCTTAGCCGGACAGGGCAATCATGAGCAGTTCTTC	CASSLAGQGNHEQFF
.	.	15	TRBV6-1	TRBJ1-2	TGTGCCAGCAGTGACGGACAGAACGCTAACTATGGCTACACCTTC	CASSDGQNANYGYTF
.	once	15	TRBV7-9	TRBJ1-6	TGTGCCAGCAGCCCCGGGGCAGGTTATAATTCACCCCTCCACTTT	CASSPGAGYNSPLHF
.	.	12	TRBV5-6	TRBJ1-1	TGTGCCAGCAGCTTGCAGGGCACGGGGGCTTTCTTT	CASSLQGTGAFF
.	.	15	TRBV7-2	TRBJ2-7	TGTGCCAGCAGCTTAGCTACAGGACTATACTACGAGCAGTACTTC	CASSLATGLYYEQYF
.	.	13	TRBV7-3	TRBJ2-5	TGTGCCAGCAGCTTATCAGGGTGGGAGACCCAGTACTTC	CASSLSGWETQYF
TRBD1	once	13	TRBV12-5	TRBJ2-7	TGTGCTAGGGACCGGACAGGGTACTACGAGCAGTACTTC	CARDRTGYYEQYF
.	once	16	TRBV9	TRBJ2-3	TGTGCCAGCAGCGTTCGGCAGGCCACTGGCACAGATACGCAGTATTTT	CASSVRQATGTDTQYF
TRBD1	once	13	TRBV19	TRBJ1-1	TGTGCCAGTAGTCAACCAGGGGGAACTGAAGCTTTCTTT	CASSQPGGTEAFF
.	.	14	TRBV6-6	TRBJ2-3	TGTGCCAGCTCTGCCGGTGGAGCCACAGATACGCAGTATTTT	CASSAGGATDTQYF
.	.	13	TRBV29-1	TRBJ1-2	TGCAGCGTCACAACAGGCCGCAACTATGGCTACACCTTC	CSVTTGRNYGYTF
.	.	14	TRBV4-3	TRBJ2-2	TGCGCCAGCAGCCAAGGGGCAGGGAGGGGGGAGCTGTTTTTT	CASSQGAGRGELFF
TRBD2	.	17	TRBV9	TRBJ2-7	TGTGCCAGCACCACTCTCGAGCGGGGGGCTGAAACCTACGAGCAGTACTTC	CASTTLERGAETYEQYF
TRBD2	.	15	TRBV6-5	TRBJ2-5	TGTGCCAGCAGTTACTCGAGCGGGAGGGCGGAGACCCAGTACTTC	CASSYSSGRAETQYF
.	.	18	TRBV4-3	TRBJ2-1	TGCGCCAGCAGCCAAGTTCTAGTCGGGACGGTATCCTACAATGAGCAGTTCTTC	CASSQVLVGTVSYNEQFF
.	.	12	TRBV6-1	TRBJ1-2	TGTGCCAGCACGCAGGGAAACTATGGCTACACCTTC	CASTQGNYGYTF